A selection of T cell receptor delta chains follows, all from one sample in a study of delta chain sequences of gamma delta T cells. TCRdb reanalysed the PCR reads with CATT. The sample lists 3,000 or so delta-chain clones, roughly two thirds occurring once. The source material was a tumor sample. The receptor set was obtained from a human donor with breast cancer. Both conserved end residues are part of each CDR3. The D gene is left open where the match is weak. Expanded clones get a size class; other rows say once, few or many, or leave the size out.

>TRDJ1|-|TRDV2|TRDD3
TGTGCCTGTGACCACTTACTGGGGGATGCGTCGGAAGCCGATAAACTCATCTTT
CACDHLLGDASEADKLIF
>TRDJ1|-|TRDV2|-
TGTGCCTGTGACCCCGTGTCGAGGGACAGGGATAGACTCTACTTCGATAAACTCATCTTT
CACDPVSRDRDRLYFDKLIF
>TRDJ1|-|TRDV2|-
TGTTCCTGTGTCACAGTGTCAAGGGCGGCGGTCCTACCTTATACCGATAAGCTCACCTTT
CSCVTVSRAAVLPYTDKLTF
>TRDJ1|-|TRDV2|-
TGTGCCTTTGACGCTCTACTGTGGGACACCGCTAAACTCATCTTT
CAFDALLWDTAKLIF
>TRDJ1|-|TRDV2|-
TGTGCCTGTGACATAGTGGCAAGAGAGCAGGACCGACATTACACCGATAAACTCATCTTT
CACDIVAREQDRHYTDKLIF
>TRDJ1|once|TRDV1|TRDD3
TGTGCTCTTGGGGAACTCTTTGACCCCATAGGATGGGGGATACGAAGCTACACCGATAAACTCATCTTT
CALGELFDPIGWGIRSYTDKLIF
>TRDJ1|-|TRDV2|TRDD3
TGTGCCTGTGCCACGGTGGGGGAACTTGGTTACGACGATAAAATCATCTTT
CACATVGELGYDDKIIF
>TRDJ1|-|TRDV1|TRDD3
TGTGCTCTTGCCACCTTTTCACTCAACTGGGGGATTGGGAGGTCCGATAAACTCATCTTT
CALATFSLNWGIGRSDKLIF
>TRDJ1|medium-sized|TRDV2|TRDD3
TGTGCCTGTGACGAGGCGACGTACTGGGGGATACAGTTTTTCACCGATAAACTCATCTTT
CACDEATYWGIQFFTDKLIF
>TRDJ1|once|TRDV2|-
TGTGCCTGTGACAACCGTGGAGGCAATGACACCGATAAACTCATCTTT
CACDNRGGNDTDKLIF
>TRDJ3|-|TRDV2|TRDD3
TGTGCCTGTGACACCGTCTCGGGGATACGCCATCCCTGGGACACCCGACAGATGTTTTTC
CACDTVSGIRHPWDTRQMFF
>TRDJ1|-|TRDV2|TRDD3
TGTGCTTGTGTCACCCTAACTATTGGGGGATACGTGGCCGATAAATTCATCTTT
CACVTLTIGGYVADKFIF
>TRDJ1|-|TRDV1|TRDD3
TGTTCTCTTGGGGAACTTTCCTGGGGGATAAGGACCGATATACTCATCTTT
CSLGELSWGIRTDILIF
>TRDJ1|-|TRDV2|TRDD3
TGTGCTTGTTACCTACTGGGGGAAAACGTGGTGCCCGATAAACTCATCTTT
CACYLLGENVVPDKLIF